The present T cell receptor (beta chain) was sequenced within a study of early T cells in non-severe SARS-CoV-2 infection. Whole-study context: Sequencing used unsorted whole-blood bulk RNA, so chains lack pairing.

This clonotype occurred many times. The antigen remains unidentified. Study conclusions and caveats: Anti-spike CD8 specificities were favored by VDJdb matching, whose results missed private and CD4 specificities.

TCRdb fed the 5' RACE reads into MiXCR, producing one record per CDR3 protein. The sample contains around 67,000 distinct CDR3 sequences, around 12% of which appear only once. Material: whole blood. This clonotype was sampled from an adult who was a healthcare worker with PCR-confirmed SARS-CoV-2 infection or an uninfected control (not recorded which).

CDR3 bases: TGTGCCAGCAGCTTTACTAGCGGGGGGGCTGGTGAGCAGTTCTTC. Its translation: CASSFTSGGAGEQFF. The gene calls are TRBV7-9 and TRBJ2-1; 13 bases fit TRBD2. The ends lost 3 bases at V and 9 bases at J; junction bases unmatched: 5. Germline-derived CDR1 and CDR2 are SEHNR and FQNEAQ (reference sequence). This CDR3 is built from 15 residues.